This T cell receptor beta chain emerged from a study of lung T cells in sarcoidosis with Löfgren's syndrome. This CDR3 contains 14 residues. V gave up 7 bases and J gave up 4 bases; unmatched junction bases: 6. Germline CDR1 SGHRS, CDR2 YFSETQ. This clonotype is classed as medium-sized. TCRdb re-called the reads through MiXCR, storing one row per CDR3 protein. The sample has 1,500 to 2,000 distinct CDR3 sequences, 25% to 30% seen once. The sample taken for sequencing was CD4+ T cells from bronchoalveolar lavage. The V call is TRBV5-1, the J call TRBJ2-5; the match to TRBD2 covers 11 bases. The sequence was collected from a human donor with sarcoidosis (Löfgren's syndrome or another form), or a control subject (not recorded which). The CDR3 sequence is CASQELAGGETQYF. CDR3 in DNA: TGCGCCAGCCAAGAGCTAGCGGGGGGAGAGACCCAGTACTTC.